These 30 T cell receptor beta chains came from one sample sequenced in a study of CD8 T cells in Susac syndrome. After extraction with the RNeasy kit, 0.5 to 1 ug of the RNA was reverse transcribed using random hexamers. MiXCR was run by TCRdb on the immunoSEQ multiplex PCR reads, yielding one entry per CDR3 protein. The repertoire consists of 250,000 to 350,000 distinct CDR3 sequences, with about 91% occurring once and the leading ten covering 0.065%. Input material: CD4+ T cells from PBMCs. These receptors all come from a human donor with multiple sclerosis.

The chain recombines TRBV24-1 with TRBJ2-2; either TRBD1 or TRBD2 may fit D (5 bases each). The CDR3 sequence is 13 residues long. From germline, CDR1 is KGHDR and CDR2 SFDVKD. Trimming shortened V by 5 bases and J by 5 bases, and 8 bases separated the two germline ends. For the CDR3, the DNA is TGTGCCACCAGTGCCAGGGAGACCGGGGAGCTGTTTTTT. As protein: CATSARETGELFF.

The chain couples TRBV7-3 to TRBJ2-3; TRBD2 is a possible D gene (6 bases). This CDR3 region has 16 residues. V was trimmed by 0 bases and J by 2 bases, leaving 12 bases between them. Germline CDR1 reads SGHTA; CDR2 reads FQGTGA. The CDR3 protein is CASSLTMVAVTDTQYF. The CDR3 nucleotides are TGTGCCAGCAGCTTAACGATGGTAGCGGTCACAGATACGCAGTATTTT.

CDR3 in amino acids: CASSQDLKRGASEQFF. The CDR3, as DNA: TGTGCCAGCAGCCAAGATCTAAAGCGGGGGGCGTCTGAGCAGTTCTTC. The chain has TRBV3-1 and TRBJ2-1; 9 bases match TRBD2. The trim removed 0 bases at V and 9 bases at J, leaving 9 bases unmatched. CDR1 and CDR2 (germline): LGHDT, YNNKEL (reference sequence). The CDR3 sequence is 16 residues long.

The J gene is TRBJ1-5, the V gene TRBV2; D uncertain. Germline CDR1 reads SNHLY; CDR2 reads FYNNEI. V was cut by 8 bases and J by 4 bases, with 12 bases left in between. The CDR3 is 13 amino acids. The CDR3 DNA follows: TGTGCCAGCCGCTGGGCAGTTAATCAGCCCCAGCATTTT. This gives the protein CASRWAVNQPQHF.

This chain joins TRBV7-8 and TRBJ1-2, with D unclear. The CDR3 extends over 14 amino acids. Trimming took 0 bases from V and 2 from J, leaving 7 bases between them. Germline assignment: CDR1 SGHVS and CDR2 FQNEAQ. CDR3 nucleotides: TGTGCCAGCAGCTTAGCGAGTCACAACTATGGCTACACCTTC. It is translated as CASSLASHNYGYTF.

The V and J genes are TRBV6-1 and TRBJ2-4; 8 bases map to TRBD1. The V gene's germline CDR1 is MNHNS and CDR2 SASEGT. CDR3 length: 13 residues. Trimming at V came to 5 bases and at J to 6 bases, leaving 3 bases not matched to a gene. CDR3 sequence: CASSLQGANIQYF. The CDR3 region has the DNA TGTGCCAGCAGTTTGCAGGGGGCAAACATTCAGTACTTC.

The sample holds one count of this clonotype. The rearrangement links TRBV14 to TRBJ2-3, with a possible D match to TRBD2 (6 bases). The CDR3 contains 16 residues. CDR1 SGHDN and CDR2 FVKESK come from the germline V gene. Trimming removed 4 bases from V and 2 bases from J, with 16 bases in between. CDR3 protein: CASSLHRDLPTDTQYF. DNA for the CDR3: TGTGCCAGCAGCCTTCACCGGGACTTACCCACAGATACGCAGTATTTT.

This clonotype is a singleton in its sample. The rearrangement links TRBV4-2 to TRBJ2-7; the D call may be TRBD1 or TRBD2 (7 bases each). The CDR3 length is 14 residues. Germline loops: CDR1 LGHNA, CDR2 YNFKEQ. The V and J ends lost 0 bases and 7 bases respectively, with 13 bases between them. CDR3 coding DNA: TGTGCCAGCAGCCAAGAGCCCAGGGGGGGGGAGCAGTACTTC. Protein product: CASSQEPRGGEQYF.

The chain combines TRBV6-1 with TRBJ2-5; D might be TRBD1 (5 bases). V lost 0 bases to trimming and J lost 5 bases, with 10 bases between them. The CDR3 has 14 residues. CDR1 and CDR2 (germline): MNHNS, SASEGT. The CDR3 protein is CASSEAAGQETQYF. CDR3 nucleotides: TGTGCCAGCAGTGAAGCCGCAGGGCAGGAGACCCAGTACTTC.

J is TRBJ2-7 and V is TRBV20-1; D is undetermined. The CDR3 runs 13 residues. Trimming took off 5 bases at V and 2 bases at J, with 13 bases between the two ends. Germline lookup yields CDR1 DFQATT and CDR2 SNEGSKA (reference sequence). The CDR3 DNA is TGCAGTGCTCAGCATTCCCTCGCCTACGAGCAGTACTTC. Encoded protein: CSAQHSLAYEQYF.

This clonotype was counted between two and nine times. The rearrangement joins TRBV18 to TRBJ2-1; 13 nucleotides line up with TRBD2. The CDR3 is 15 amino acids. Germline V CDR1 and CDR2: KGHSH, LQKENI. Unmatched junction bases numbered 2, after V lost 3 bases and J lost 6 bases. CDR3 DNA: TGTGCCAGCTCACCGGGACTAGCGGGAATCAATGAGCAGTTCTTC. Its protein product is CASSPGLAGINEQFF.

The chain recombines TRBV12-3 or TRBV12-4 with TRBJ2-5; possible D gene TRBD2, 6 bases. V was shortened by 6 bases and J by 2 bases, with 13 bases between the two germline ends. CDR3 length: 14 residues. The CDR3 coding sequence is TGTGCCAGCAGCCGACTGGGACTTCAAGAGACCCAGTACTTC. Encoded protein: CASSRLGLQETQYF.

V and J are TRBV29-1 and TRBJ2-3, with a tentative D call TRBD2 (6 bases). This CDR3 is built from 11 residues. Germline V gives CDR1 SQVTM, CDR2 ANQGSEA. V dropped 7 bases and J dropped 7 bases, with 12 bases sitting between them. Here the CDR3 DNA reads TGCAGCGCTGCGGGGAGTAATACGCAGTATTTT. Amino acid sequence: CSAAGSNTQYF.

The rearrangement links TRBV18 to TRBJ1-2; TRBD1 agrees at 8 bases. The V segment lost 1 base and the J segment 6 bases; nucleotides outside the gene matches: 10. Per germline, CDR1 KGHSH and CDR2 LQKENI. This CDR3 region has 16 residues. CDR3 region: CASSPLSGGEMDGYTF. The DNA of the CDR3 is TGTGCCAGCTCACCACTCTCAGGGGGCGAGATGGATGGCTACACCTTC.

As DNA, the CDR3 is TGTGCCTGGAGTGTAGAAGGTCCTGAAGCTTTCTTT. Amino acids: CAWSVEGPEAFF. The chain combines TRBV30 with TRBJ1-1; D not resolved. Germline CDR1 is GTSNPN and CDR2 is SVGIG (reference sequence). Trimming pared 0 bases from V and 6 bases from J, leaving 8 bases between. The CDR3 extends over 12 amino acids.

CDR3: CASGSTLGGNRNTEAFF. CDR3 in DNA: TGTGCTAGTGGTTCCACCCTAGGGGGCAATAGGAACACTGAAGCTTTCTTT. The rearrangement links TRBV12-5 to TRBJ1-1; 7 bases fit TRBD1. V shed 4 bases and J 1 base; nucleotides not matched to a gene: 12. This CDR3 spans 17 amino acids. Germline V gene sequence: CDR1 LGHNT, CDR2 FRNRAP.

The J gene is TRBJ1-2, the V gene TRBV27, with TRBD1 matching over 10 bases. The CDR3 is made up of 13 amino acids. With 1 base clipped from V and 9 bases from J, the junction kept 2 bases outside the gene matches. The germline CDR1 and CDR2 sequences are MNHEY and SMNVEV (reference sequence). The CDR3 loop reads CASSLWDRGSYTF. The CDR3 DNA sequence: TGTGCCAGCAGTTTATGGGACAGGGGTAGCTACACCTTC.

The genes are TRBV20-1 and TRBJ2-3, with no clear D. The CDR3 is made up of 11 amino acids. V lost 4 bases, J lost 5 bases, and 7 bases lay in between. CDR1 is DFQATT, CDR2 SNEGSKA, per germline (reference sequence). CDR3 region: CSAISIDTQYF. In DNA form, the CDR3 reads TGCAGTGCTATTTCGATAGATACGCAGTATTTT.

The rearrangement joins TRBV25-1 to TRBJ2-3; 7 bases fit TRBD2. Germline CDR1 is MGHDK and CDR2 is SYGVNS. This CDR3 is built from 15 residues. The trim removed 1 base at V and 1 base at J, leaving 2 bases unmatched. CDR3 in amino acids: CASSEWAGGTDTQYF. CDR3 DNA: TGTGCCAGCAGTGAATGGGCGGGGGGCACAGATACGCAGTATTTT.

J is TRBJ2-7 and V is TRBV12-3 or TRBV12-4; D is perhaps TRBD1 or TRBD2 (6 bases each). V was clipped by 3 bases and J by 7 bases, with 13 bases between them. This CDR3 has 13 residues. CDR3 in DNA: TGTGCCAGCAGTTTGGCCAGAGGGGGGGAGCAGTACTTC. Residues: CASSLARGGEQYF.

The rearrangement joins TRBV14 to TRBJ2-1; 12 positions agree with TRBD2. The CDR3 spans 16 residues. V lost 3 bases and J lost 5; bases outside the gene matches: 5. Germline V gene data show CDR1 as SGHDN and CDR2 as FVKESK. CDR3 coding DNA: TGTGCCAGCAGCCACCGACTAGCGGGAGTCAACAATGAGCAGTTCTTC. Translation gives CASSHRLAGVNNEQFF.

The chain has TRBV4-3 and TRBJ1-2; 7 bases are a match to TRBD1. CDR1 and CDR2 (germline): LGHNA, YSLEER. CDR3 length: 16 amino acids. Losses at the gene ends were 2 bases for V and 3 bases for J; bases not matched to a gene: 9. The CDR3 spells CASSQPGQSIYYGYTF. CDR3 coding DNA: TGCGCCAGCAGCCAACCGGGACAGAGTATTTACTATGGCTACACCTTC.

Written as DNA, the CDR3 is TGCAGTGCAGCCCGGACAGGATCCCCCTCAACTAATGAAAAACTGTTTTTT. Translating it yields CSAARTGSPSTNEKLFF. V usage is TRBV20-1 and J usage is TRBJ1-4, with 7 bases that match TRBD1. Germline CDR1 is DFQATT and CDR2 is SNEGSKA (reference sequence). This CDR3 spans 17 amino acids. V trimming: 6 bases; J trimming: 0 bases; junction bases outside the gene matches: 13.

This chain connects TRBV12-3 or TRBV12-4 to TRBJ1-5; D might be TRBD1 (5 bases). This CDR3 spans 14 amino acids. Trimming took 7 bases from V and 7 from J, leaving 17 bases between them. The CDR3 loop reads CASTSTQGGQPQHF. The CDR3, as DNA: TGTGCCAGCACCTCGACGCAGGGCGGACAGCCCCAGCATTTT.

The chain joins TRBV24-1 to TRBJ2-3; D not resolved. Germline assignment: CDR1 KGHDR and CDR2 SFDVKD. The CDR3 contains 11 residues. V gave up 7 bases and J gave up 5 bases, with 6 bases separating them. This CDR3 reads CATSQGDTQYF. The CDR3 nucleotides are TGTGCCACCAGCCAAGGAGATACGCAGTATTTT.

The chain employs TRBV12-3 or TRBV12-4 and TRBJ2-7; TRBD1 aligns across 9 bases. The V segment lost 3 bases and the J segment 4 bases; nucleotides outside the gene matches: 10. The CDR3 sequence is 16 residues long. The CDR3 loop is CASSFNLGQGAYEQYF. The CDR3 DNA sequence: TGTGCCAGCAGTTTTAATCTGGGACAGGGAGCATACGAGCAGTACTTC.

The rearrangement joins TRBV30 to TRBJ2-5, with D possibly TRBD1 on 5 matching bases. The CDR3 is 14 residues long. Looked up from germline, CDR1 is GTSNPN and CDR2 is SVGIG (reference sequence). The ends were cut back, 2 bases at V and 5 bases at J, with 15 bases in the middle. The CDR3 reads CAWSPGHPGETQYF. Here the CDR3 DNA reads TGTGCCTGGAGTCCCGGACACCCAGGGGAGACCCAGTACTTC.

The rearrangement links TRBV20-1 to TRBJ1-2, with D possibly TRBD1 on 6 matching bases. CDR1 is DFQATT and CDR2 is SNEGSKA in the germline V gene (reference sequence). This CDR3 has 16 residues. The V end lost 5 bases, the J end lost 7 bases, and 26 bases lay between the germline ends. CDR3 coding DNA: TGCAGTGCTGGCCGCTCCGACAGGCTGGGTATTAGTGGCTACACCTTC. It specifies CSAGRSDRLGISGYTF.

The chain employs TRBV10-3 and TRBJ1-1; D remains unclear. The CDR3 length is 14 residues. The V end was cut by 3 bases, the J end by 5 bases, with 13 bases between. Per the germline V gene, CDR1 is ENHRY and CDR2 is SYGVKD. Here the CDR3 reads CAISDRAGETEAFF. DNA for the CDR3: TGTGCCATCAGTGACAGAGCCGGGGAGACTGAAGCTTTCTTT.

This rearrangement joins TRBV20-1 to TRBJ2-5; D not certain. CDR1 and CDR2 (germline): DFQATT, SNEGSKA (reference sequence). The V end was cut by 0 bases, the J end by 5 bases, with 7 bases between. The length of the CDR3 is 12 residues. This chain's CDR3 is CSARERVETQYF. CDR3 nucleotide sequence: TGCAGTGCTAGAGAAAGGGTGGAGACCCAGTACTTC.